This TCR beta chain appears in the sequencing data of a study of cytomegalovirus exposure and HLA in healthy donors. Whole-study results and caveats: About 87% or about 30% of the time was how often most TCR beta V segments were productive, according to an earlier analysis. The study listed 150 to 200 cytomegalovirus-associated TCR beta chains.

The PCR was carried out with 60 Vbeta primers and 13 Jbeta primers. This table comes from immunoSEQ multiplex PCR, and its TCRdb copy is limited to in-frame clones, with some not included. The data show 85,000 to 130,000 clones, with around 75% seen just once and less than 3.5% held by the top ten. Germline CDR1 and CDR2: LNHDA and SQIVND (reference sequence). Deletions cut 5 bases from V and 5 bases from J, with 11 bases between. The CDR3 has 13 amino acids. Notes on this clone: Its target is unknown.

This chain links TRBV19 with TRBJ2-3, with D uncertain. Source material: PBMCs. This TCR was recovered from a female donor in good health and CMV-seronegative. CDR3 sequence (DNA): TGTGCCAGTAGTGTTGTAGCTCGAGATACGCAGTATTTT. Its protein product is CASSVVARDTQYF.